The 5 T cell receptor beta chains presented below share a single source sample, sequenced in a study of shared clonotypes between healthy human individuals. Method: immunoSEQ multiplex PCR; TCRdb's copy keeps in-frame clones and lacks some. This sample has approximately 340,000 clones, with roughly 70% found just once. Source material: memory CD4+ T cells sorted from blood. Subset meaning: CD45RA-negative fraction. Receptors were obtained from a man aged 25-40 years in good health.

The chain uses TRBV5-1 and TRBJ2-7; 12 bases map to TRBD1. With 4 bases clipped from V and 6 bases from J, the junction kept 5 bases outside the gene matches. This CDR3 spans 14 amino acids. Germline loops: CDR1 SGHRS, CDR2 YFSETQ. The DNA of the CDR3 is TGCGCCAGCAGCCTTGGGACAGGGGGCGGCGAGCAGTACTTC. Translated: CASSLGTGGGEQYF.

This clone was picked up many times. The chain recombines TRBV10-1 with TRBJ1-1; unclear D gene. This CDR3 comprises 13 residues. V was cut by 6 bases and J by 4 bases, with 12 bases left in between. Germline V lookup: CDR1 WNHNN, CDR2 SYGVQD (reference sequence). The DNA of the CDR3 is TGCGCCAGCAGCCCTCTTGGGCCCACTGAAGCTTTCTTT. It codes for CASSPLGPTEAFF.

This rearrangement joins TRBV25-1 to TRBJ2-7; TRBD1 aligns across 7 bases. The trim removed 8 bases at V and 0 bases at J, leaving 4 bases unmatched. The CDR3 totals 13 residues. Looked up from germline, CDR1 is MGHDK and CDR2 is SYGVNS. CDR3 nucleotide sequence: TGTGCCAGCCTGGGGACAGACTCCTACGAGCAGTACTTC. Its protein product is CASLGTDSYEQYF.

DNA for the CDR3: TGTGCCAGCAGTCCTCCGGCACTCAGTCAGCCCCAGCATTTT. Translating it yields CASSPPALSQPQHF. The V gene is TRBV28, the J gene TRBJ1-5; D is ambiguous. Trimming took off 5 bases at V and 6 bases at J, with 14 bases between the two ends. The CDR3 consists of 14 residues. The V gene's germline CDR1 is MDHEN and CDR2 SYDVKM.

Of note for this clone: A read error may explain this, as a much larger clone is one base away. This specimen includes other DNA sequences encoding the same CDR3. This chain links TRBV7-2 with TRBJ2-7; D is undetermined. The germline gives CDR1 SGHTA, CDR2 FQGNSA. V was cut by 1 base and J by 2 bases, with 3 bases left in between. The CDR3 sequence is 12 residues long. The CDR3 DNA sequence: TGTGCCAGCAGCTTAGACACCTACGAGCAGTACTTC. As protein: CASSLDTYEQYF.